These 6 T cell receptor beta chains originate from one sample sequenced in a study of Ad26.COV2.S vaccination and SARS-CoV-2 variants. TCRdb's copy holds only in-frame clones and misses some; the assay was immunoSEQ multiplex PCR. Of just over 350,000 clones listed, roughly 94% are singletons. Sequencing was performed on peripheral blood, taken after recovery from COVID-19. These receptors were collected from a human donor who had recovered from COVID-19.

V gene TRBV4-1 combines with J gene TRBJ1-2; TRBD1 agrees at 9 bases. The germline CDR1 and CDR2 sequences are MGHRA and YSYEKL. The V gene end was trimmed by 4 bases and the J gene end by 1 base; junction bases not matched to a gene: 4. This CDR3 contains 15 residues. The CDR3 region has the DNA TGCGCCAGCAGCCCCGGGACAGGGAATAACTATGGCTACACCTTC. Translation gives CASSPGTGNNYGYTF.

This sequence joins TRBV6-5 and TRBJ2-7, with unresolved D. The CDR3 is 11 amino acids. Germline CDR1 and CDR2: MNHEY and SVGAGI. V lost 6 bases, J lost 10 bases, and 13 bases lay in between. The CDR3 region has the DNA TGTGCCAGCAGCCTCGGCGCAGCCCAGTACTTC. Its protein is CASSLGAAQYF.

The chain couples TRBV2 to TRBJ2-1; weak D call: TRBD1 (5 bases). The germline V gene has CDR1 SNHLY and CDR2 FYNNEI. The CDR3 totals 17 residues. Trimming took 0 bases from V and 5 from J, leaving 17 bases between them. The CDR3 nucleotides read TGTGCCAGCAGTGAAGCCCCCGGCAGGGCGCTTCACAATGAGCAGTTCTTC. It is translated as CASSEAPGRALHNEQFF. Filled out from reference TRBV2 and TRBJ2-1, the complete variable domain reads EPEVTQTPSHQVTQMGQEVILRCVPISNHLYFYWYRQILGQKVEFLVSFYNNEISEKSEIFDDQFSVERPDGSNFTLKIRSTKLEDSAMYFCASSEAPGRALHNEQFFGPGTRLTVL.

The chain links TRBV3-1 (or the pseudogene TRBV3-2) to TRBJ1-2; the D gene is possibly TRBD1 (5 bases). This CDR3 is built from 16 residues. V was clipped by 3 bases and J by 0 bases, with 14 bases between them. Germline lookup yields CDR1 LGHDT and CDR2 YNNKEL (reference sequence). CDR3 bases: TGTGCCAGCAGCCAGGGGGACCACAGATCTAACTATGGCTACACCTTC. This encodes CASSQGDHRSNYGYTF.

The rearrangement links TRBV7-9 to TRBJ2-7, with a tentative D call TRBD2 (6 bases). Trimming removed 2 bases from V and 6 bases from J, with 8 bases in between. The CDR3 is made up of 12 amino acids. Germline CDR1 is SEHNR and CDR2 is FQNEAQ (reference sequence). The chain's CDR3 is CASSLRGIEQYF. CDR3 nucleotides: TGTGCCAGCAGCTTACGGGGGATCGAGCAGTACTTC.

The rearrangement joins TRBV6-5 to TRBJ1-6; D is undetermined. The CDR3 extends over 15 amino acids. Trimming took off 0 bases at V and 7 bases at J, with 10 bases between the two ends. Germline CDR1 is MNHEY and CDR2 is SVGAGI. In nucleotides, the CDR3 is TGTGCCAGCAGTTACTCGCGTGATCGGAATTCACCCCTCCACTTT. Protein: CASSYSRDRNSPLHF.